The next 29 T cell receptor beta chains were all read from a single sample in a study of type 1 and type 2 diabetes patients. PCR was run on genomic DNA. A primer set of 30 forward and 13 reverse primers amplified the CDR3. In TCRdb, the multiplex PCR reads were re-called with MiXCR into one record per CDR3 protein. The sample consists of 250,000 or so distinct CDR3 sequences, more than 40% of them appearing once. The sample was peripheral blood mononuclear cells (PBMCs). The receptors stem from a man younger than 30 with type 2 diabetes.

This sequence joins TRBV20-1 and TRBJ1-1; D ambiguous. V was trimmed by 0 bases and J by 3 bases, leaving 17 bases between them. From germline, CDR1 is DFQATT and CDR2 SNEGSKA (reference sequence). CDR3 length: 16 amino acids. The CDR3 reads CSARDPWRGSDTEAFF. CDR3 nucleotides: TGCAGTGCTAGAGATCCGTGGCGCGGATCGGACACTGAAGCTTTCTTT.

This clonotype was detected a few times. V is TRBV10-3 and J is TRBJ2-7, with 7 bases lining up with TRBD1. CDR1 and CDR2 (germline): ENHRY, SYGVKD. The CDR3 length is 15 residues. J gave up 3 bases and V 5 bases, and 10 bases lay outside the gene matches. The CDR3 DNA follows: TGTGCCATCAGTAACACAGGGGCGGAGAACTACGAGCAGTACTTC. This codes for CAISNTGAENYEQYF.

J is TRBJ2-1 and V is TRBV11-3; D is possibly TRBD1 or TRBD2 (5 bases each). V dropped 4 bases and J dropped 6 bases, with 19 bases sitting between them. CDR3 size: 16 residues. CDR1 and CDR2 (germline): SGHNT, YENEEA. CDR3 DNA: TGTGCCAGCAGCTCCATACCAACTAGACAGATCAATGAGCAGTTCTTC. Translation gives CASSSIPTRQINEQFF. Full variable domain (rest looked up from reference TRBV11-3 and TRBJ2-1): EAGVVQSPRYKIIEKKQPVAFWCNPISGHNTLYWYLQNLGQGPELLIRYENEEAVDDSQLPKDRFSAERLKGVDSTLKIQPAELGDSAVYLCASSSIPTRQINEQFFGPGTRLTVL.

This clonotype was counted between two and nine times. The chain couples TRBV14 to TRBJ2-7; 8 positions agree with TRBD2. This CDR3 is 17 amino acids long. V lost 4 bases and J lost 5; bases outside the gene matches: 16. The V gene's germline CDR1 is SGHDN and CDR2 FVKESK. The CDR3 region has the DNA TGTGCCAGCAGCCCCCGTTTTTTAAGCGGGAGATGGAACGAGCAGTACTTC. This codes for CASSPRFLSGRWNEQYF. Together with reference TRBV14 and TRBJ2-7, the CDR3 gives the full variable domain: EAGVTQFPSHSVIEKGQTVTLRCDPISGHDNLYWYRRVMGKEIKFLLHFVKESKQDESGMPNNRFLAERTGGTYSTLKVQPAELEDSGVYFCASSPRFLSGRWNEQYFGPGTRLTVT.

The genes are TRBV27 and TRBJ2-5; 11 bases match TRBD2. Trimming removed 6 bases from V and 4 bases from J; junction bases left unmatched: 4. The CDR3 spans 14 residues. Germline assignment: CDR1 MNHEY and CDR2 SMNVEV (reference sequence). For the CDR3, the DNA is TGTGCCAGCAGACCGGGACTAGCGGTAGAGACCCAGTACTTC. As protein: CASRPGLAVETQYF.

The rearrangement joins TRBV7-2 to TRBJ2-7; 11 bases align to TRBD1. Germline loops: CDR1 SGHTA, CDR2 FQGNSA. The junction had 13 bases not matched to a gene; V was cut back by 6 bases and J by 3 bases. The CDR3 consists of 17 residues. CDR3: CASSYAPGQGAGYEQYF. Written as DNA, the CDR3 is TGTGCCAGCAGTTATGCGCCCGGACAGGGGGCAGGCTACGAGCAGTACTTC.

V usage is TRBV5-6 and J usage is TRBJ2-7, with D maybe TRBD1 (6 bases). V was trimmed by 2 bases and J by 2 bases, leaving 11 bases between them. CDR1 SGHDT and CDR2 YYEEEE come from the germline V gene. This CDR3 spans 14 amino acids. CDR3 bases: TGTGCCAGCAGCTTTACAGGGAGCACCTACGAGCAGTACTTC. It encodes CASSFTGSTYEQYF. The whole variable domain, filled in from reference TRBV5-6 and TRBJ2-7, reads DAGVTQSPTHLIKTRGQQVTLRCSPKSGHDTVSWYQQALGQGPQFIFQYYEEEERQRGNFPDRFSGHQFPNYSSELNVNALLLGDSALYLCASSFTGSTYEQYFGPGTRLTVT.

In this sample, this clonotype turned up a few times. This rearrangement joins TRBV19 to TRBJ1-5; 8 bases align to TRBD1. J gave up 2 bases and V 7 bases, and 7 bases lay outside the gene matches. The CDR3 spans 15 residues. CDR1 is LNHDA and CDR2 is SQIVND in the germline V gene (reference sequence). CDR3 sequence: CASIGRGQGNQPQHF. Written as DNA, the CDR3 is TGTGCCAGTATCGGTCGGGGACAGGGCAATCAGCCCCAGCATTTT.

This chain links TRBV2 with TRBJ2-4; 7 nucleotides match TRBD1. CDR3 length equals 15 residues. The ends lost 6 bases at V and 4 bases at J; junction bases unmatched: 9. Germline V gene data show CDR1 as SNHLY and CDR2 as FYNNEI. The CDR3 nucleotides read TGTGCCAGCAGGAGGGCTGGGACAGCGAAAAACATTCAGTACTTC. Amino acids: CASRRAGTAKNIQYF.

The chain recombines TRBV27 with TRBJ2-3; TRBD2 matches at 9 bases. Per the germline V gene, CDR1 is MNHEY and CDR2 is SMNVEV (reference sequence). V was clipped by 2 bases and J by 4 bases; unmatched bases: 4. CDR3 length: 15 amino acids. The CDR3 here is CASSLTAGGADTQYF. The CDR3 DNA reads TGTGCCAGCAGTTTAACAGCGGGAGGCGCAGATACGCAGTATTTT.

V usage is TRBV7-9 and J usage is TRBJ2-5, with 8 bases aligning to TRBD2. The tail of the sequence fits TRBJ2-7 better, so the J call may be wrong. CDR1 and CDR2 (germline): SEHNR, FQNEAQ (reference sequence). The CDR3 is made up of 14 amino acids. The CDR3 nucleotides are TGTGCCAGCAGCCCCGGGGGGGGGGCAGACGAGCAGTACTTC. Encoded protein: CASSPGGGADEQYF.

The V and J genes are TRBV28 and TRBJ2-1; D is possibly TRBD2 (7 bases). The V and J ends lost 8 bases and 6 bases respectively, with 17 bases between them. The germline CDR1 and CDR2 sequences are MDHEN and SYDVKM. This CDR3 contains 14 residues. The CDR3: CASRGGALVNEQFF. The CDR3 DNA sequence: TGTGCCAGCCGAGGGGGGGCCTTGGTCAATGAGCAGTTCTTC.

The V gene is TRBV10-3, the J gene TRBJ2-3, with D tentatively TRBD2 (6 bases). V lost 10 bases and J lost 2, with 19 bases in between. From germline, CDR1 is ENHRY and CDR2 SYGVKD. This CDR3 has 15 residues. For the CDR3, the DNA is TGTGCCACCGCCCCCGGGACTTCCAACACAGATACGCAGTATTTT. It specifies CATAPGTSNTDTQYF.

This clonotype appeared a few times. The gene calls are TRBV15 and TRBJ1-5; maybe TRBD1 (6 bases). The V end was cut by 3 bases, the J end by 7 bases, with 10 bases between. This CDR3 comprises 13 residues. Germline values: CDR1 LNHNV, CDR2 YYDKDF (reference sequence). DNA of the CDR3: TGTGCCACCAGCAGTAAGGGGGGCCAGCCCCAGCATTTT. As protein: CATSSKGGQPQHF.

CDR3 nucleotide sequence: TGTGCCAGTAGTATATCAGGCAATCAGCCCCAGCATTTT. It is translated as CASSISGNQPQHF. J is TRBJ1-5 and V is TRBV19; D uncertain. CDR1 and CDR2 from the germline V gene are LNHDA and SQIVND (reference sequence). The CDR3 sequence is 13 residues long. V lost 2 bases to trimming and J lost 2 bases, with 4 bases between them.

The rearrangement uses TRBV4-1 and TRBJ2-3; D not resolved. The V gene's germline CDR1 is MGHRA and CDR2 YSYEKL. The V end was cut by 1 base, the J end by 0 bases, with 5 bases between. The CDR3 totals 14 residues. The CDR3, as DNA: TGCGCCAGCAGCCAAGTCCGGAGCACAGATACGCAGTATTTT. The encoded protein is CASSQVRSTDTQYF.

The CDR3 coding sequence is TGTGCCAGTGGACAGTCAGGCTCCTACGAGCAGTACTTC. It codes for CASGQSGSYEQYF. The rearrangement links TRBV5-5 to TRBJ2-7, with D possibly being TRBD1 (6 bases). Germline V gene sequence: CDR1 SGHKS, CDR2 YYEKEE (reference sequence). Trimming shortened V by 8 bases and J by 0 bases, and 12 bases separated the two germline ends. This CDR3 region has 13 residues.

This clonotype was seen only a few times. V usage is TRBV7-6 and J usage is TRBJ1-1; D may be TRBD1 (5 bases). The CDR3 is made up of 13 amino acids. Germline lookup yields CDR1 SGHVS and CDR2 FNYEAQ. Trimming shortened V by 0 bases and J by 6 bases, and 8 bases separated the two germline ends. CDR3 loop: CASSLAGGAEAFF. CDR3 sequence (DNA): TGTGCCAGCAGCTTAGCGGGGGGAGCTGAAGCTTTCTTT. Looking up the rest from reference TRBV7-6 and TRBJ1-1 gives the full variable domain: GAGVSQSPRYKVTKRGQDVALRCDPISGHVSLYWYRQALGQGPEFLTYFNYEAQQDKSGLPNDRFSAERPEGSISTLTIQRTEQRDSAMYRCASSLAGGAEAFFGQGTRLTVV.

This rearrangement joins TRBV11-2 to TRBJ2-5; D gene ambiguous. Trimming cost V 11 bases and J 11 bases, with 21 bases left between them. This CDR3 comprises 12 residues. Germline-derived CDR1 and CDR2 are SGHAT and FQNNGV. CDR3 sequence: CAVRTAPAKQYF. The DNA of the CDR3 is TGTGCCGTACGGACGGCGCCGGCCAAGCAGTACTTC.

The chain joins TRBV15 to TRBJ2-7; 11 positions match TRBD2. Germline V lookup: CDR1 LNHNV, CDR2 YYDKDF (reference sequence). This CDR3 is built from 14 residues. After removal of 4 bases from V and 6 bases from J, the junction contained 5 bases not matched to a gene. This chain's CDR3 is CATSTRLAGTEQYF. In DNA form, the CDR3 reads TGTGCCACCAGCACCAGACTAGCGGGAACCGAGCAGTACTTC.

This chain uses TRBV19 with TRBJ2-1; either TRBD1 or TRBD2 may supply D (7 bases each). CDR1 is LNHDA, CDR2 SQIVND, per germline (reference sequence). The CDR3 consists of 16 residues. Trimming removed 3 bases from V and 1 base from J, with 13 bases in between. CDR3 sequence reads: CASSIGQGGSYNEQFF. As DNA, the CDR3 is TGTGCCAGTAGTATTGGCCAGGGGGGGTCCTACAATGAGCAGTTCTTC.

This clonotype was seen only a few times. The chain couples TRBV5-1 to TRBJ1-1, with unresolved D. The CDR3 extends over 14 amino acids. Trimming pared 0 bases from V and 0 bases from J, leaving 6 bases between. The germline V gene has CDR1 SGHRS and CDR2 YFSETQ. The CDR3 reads CASSLDAVNTEAFF. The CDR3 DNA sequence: TGCGCCAGCAGCTTGGACGCGGTGAACACTGAAGCTTTCTTT.

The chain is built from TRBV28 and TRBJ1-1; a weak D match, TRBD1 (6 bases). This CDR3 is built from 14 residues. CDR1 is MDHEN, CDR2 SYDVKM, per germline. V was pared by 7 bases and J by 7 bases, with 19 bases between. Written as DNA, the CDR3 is TGTGCCAGCACTTCGGCAGGGGAGGTTGTTGAAGCTTTCTTT. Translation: CASTSAGEVVEAFF.

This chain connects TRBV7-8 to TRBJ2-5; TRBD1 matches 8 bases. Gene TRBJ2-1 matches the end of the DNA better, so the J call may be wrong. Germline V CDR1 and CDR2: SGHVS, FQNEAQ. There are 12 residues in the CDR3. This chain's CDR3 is CASRSGGDEQFF. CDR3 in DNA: TGTGCCAGCAGATCAGGGGGCGACGAGCAGTTCTTC.

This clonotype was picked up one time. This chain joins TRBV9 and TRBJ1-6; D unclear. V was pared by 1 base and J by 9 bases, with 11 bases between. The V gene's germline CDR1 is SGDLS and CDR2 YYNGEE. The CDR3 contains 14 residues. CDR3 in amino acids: CASSVRTESSPLHF. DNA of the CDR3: TGTGCCAGCAGCGTACGGACCGAGTCTTCACCCCTCCACTTT.

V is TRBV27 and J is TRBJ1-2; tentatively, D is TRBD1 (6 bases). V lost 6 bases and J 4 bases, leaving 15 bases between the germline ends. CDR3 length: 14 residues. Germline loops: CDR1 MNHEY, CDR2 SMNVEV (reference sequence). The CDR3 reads CASSQRGTLYGYTF. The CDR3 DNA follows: TGTGCCAGCAGCCAAAGGGGGACGCTCTATGGCTACACCTTC.

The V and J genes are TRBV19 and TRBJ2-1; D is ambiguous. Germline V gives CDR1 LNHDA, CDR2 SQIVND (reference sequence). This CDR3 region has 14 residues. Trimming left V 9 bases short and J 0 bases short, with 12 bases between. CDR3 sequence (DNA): TGTGCCAGCGCCCTTTTGAGCTCCTACAATGAGCAGTTCTTC. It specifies CASALLSSYNEQFF.

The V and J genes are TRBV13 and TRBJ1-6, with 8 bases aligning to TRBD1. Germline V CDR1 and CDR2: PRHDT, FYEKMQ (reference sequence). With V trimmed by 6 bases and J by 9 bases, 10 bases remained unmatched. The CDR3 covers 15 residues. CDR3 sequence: CASSLGWTGSSPLHF. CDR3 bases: TGTGCCAGCAGTCTCGGATGGACAGGGAGTTCACCCCTCCACTTT.

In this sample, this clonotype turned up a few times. DNA for the CDR3: TGTGCCAGTAGGCGAGGGGACAATCAGCCCCAGCATTTT. This gives the protein CASRRGDNQPQHF. The J gene is TRBJ1-5, the V gene TRBV19; D might be TRBD1 (5 bases). With 6 bases removed from V and 3 bases from J, the gap between germline ends came to 9 bases. CDR1 and CDR2 from the germline V gene are LNHDA and SQIVND (reference sequence). This CDR3 has 13 residues.